This T cell receptor beta chain was recorded in a study of metastatic and nonmetastatic thyroid tumors. The study, taken as a whole, reports: Compared with benign nodules, malignant thyroid tumors were reported to have significantly higher TCR beta diversity in both blood and tumor.

This clone was counted at least ten times. Its antigen remains unknown. How the authors handled the data: Across clinicopathological groups, CDR3 differences served as the basis for building a distant-metastasis classifier for papillary thyroid cancer. TCRdb used MiXCR to call clones anew from the PCR reads. The V and J calls and clone size are TCRdb's, not the authors'. The sample consists of roughly 59,000 clones, 15% to 20% of them appearing once. Until they underwent thyroid surgery, no patient had received any treatment. Sample: blood. This receptor was taken from a male donor with papillary thyroid cancer or a benign thyroid nodule (not recorded which). Some clones in this sample may be carry-over from other donors' samples.

CDR3 in amino acids: CASSYASGDEQYV. The CDR3 DNA reads TGTGCCAGCAGTTACGCTAGCGGGGACGAGCAGTACGTC. This rearrangement joins TRBV6-2 or TRBV6-3 to TRBJ2-7, with 9 bases lining up with TRBD2. CDR3 length equals 13 residues. Germline-derived CDR1 and CDR2 are MNHEY and SVGEGT. V lost 2 bases to trimming and J lost 5 bases; unmatched junction nucleotides: 1.